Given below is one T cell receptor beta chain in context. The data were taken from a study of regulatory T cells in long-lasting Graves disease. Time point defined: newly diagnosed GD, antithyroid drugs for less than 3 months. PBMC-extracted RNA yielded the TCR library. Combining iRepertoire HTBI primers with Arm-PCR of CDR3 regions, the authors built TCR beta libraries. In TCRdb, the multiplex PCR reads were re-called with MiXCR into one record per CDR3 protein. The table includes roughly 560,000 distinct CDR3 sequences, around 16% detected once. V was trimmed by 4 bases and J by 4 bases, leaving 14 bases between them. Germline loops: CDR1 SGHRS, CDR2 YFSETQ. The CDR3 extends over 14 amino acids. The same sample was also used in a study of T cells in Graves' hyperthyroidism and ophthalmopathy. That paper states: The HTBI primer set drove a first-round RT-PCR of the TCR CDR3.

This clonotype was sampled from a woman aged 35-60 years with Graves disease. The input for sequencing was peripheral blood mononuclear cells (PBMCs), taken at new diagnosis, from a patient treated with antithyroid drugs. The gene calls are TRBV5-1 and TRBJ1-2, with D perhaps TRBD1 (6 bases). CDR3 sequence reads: CASSLSGQIYGYTF. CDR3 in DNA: TGCGCCAGCAGCCTAAGTGGACAGATCTATGGCTACACCTTC.